This TCR beta chain was documented in a study of molecular identifiers for immune sequencing clone quantification. Findings of the study overall: Even with one million naive cells present, spiked Jurkat TCR RNA from one cell was reportedly detectable.

Remarks on this clonotype: The antigen remains unidentified.

Between the trimmed V and J ends, which lost 1 base and 7 bases, there was a span of 11 bases. This CDR3 is built from 12 residues. Germline values: CDR1 DFQATT, CDR2 SNEGSKA (reference sequence). TCRdb reanalysed the PCR reads using MiXCR and keeps one entry per CDR3 protein. Of over 300,000 distinct CDR3 sequences in the sample, under 25% are singletons; the top ten hold about 0.71%. Sequencing used naive CD8+ T cells from blood, with Jurkat cell RNA spiked in. Subset given: FACS-sorted CD8+CD4-CCR7+CD45RA+ naive T cells. The V call is TRBV20-1, the J call TRBJ2-7, with D perhaps TRBD2 (6 bases). The receptor's source is a human donor in good health. Some libraries in this study had Jurkat cell RNA spiked in. In DNA, the CDR3 is TGCAGTGCTAGAGTAGGGACTCCGGAGCAGTACTTC. Protein product: CSARVGTPEQYF.